The rows below give T cell receptor beta chains drawn from one sample of a study of identical twins. TCRdb passed the 5' RACE reads through MiXCR, listing each CDR3 protein once. The sample yields about 450,000 distinct CDR3 sequences, less than 20% seen once. Sequencing input: naive T cells sorted from blood. The receptors originated from a man in his fifties in good health. The CDR3 runs from the conserved cysteine through the conserved F or W. D genes are given only for firm matches. The listing skips clone size in some rows; elsewhere it reads once, few, many or a size class.

clone_size	j_call	d_call	v_call	cdr3_nt	cdr3_aa
few	TRBJ1-4	TRBD1	TRBV7-2	TGTGCCAGCAGCTTGGGACAGAGCTTCGCAACTAATGAAAAACTGTTTTTT	CASSLGQSFATNEKLFF
NA	TRBJ2-7	TRBD2	TRBV7-2	TGTGCCAGCAGCTTAGCTTTGGCGGGAGCAACCTACGAGCAGTACTTC	CASSLALAGATYEQYF
NA	TRBJ2-5	TRBD2	TRBV28	TGTGCCAGCAGTCAGCGGGGGGTTATCCAGTACTTC	CASSQRGVIQYF
few	TRBJ2-6	NA	TRBV27	TGTGCCAGCAGTGGGACACAATCTGGCTCTGGGGCCAACGTCCTGACTTTC	CASSGTQSGSGANVLTF
once	TRBJ2-1	TRBD1	TRBV6-5	TGTGCCAGCAGTTTAACCGGGACAGCAGTTCACAATGAGCAGTTCTTC	CASSLTGTAVHNEQFF
NA	TRBJ1-2	NA	TRBV6-2/TRBV6-3	TGTGCCATCCGGAGGAGAGGAGCTAACTATGGCTACACCTTC	CAIRRRGANYGYTF
NA	TRBJ2-2	NA	TRBV5-1	TGCGCCAGCAGCGGCCACCAGGGTGGGGAGCTGTTTTTT	CASSGHQGGELFF
NA	TRBJ2-1	TRBD2	TRBV5-1	TGCGCCAGCAGCTTTATAGCGGGAGGCATATTGTTCTTC	CASSFIAGGILFF
few	TRBJ2-3	TRBD2	TRBV27	TGTGCCAGCAGTTTAGGTTGGGGACTAGCGGAGAGCACAGATACGCAGTATTTT	CASSLGWGLAESTDTQYF
few	TRBJ1-1	TRBD1	TRBV11-2	TGTGCCAGCAGCTTAGAGGGGACAGGGACGGGGACTGAAGCTTTCTTT	CASSLEGTGTGTEAFF
few	TRBJ2-5	NA	TRBV28	TGTGCCAGCAGTTCCGGGGGCGCGTCAGAGACCCAGTACTTC	CASSSGGASETQYF
NA	TRBJ1-1	NA	TRBV20-1	TGCAGTGCTAGACTCATGCGAGGGTCGGGAGCTGAAGCTTTCTTT	CSARLMRGSGAEAFF
NA	TRBJ2-7	NA	TRBV4-3	TGCGCCAGCAGCCAAGGTCTCGTATTTCCCTACGAGCAGTACTTC	CASSQGLVFPYEQYF
few	TRBJ2-1	TRBD2	TRBV6-2/TRBV6-3	TGTGCCAGCAGTTACCCCACTAGCGGGAGGGCCATCTGGGCTTCCAATGAGCAGTTCTTC	CASSYPTSGRAIWASNEQFF
many	TRBJ2-7	TRBD1	TRBV20-1	TGCAGTGCTAGCCCTGGGACAGTACTTGACTACGAGCAGTACTTC	CSASPGTVLDYEQYF
NA	TRBJ2-7	TRBD1	TRBV10-3	TGTGCCATCAGTGAGTCCGGGACAGGGACCTACGAGCAGTACTTC	CAISESGTGTYEQYF
few	TRBJ2-5	TRBD1	TRBV29-1	TGCAGCTCCTATAACAGGGGCGAGACCCAGTACTTC	CSSYNRGETQYF
NA	TRBJ2-7	TRBD1	TRBV24-1	TGTGCCACCAGTGATACCCTGACAGGGGGCGAGCAGTACTTC	CATSDTLTGGEQYF
many	TRBJ2-3	NA	TRBV29-1	TGCAGCGTTGAGACCAGCACAGATACGCAGTATTTT	CSVETSTDTQYF
NA	TRBJ2-2	NA	TRBV7-8	TGTGCCAGCAGCTTAGACGGGGGTGGGGCCGGGGAGCTGTTTTTT	CASSLDGGGAGELFF
NA	TRBJ2-5	TRBD1	TRBV12-3/TRBV12-4	TGTGCCAGCAGTCTGACAGGGGGCCAGGCCCAGACCCAGTACTTC	CASSLTGGQAQTQYF
NA	TRBJ2-4	TRBD1	TRBV5-1	TGCGCCAGCAGCCCTGAGGGGACAGGGAATTCCTACCTTATAGCCGGGTCCAAAAACATTCAGTACTTC	CASSPEGTGNSYLIAGSKNIQYF
NA	TRBJ2-1	TRBD2	TRBV19	TGTGCCAGTAGTACCGCGGGACTAGCGGGAAAAGTCAATGAGCAGTTCTTC	CASSTAGLAGKVNEQFF
many	TRBJ1-2	NA	TRBV27	TGTGCCAGCAGCGGACAGTCAGCCAACTATGGCTACACCTTC	CASSGQSANYGYTF